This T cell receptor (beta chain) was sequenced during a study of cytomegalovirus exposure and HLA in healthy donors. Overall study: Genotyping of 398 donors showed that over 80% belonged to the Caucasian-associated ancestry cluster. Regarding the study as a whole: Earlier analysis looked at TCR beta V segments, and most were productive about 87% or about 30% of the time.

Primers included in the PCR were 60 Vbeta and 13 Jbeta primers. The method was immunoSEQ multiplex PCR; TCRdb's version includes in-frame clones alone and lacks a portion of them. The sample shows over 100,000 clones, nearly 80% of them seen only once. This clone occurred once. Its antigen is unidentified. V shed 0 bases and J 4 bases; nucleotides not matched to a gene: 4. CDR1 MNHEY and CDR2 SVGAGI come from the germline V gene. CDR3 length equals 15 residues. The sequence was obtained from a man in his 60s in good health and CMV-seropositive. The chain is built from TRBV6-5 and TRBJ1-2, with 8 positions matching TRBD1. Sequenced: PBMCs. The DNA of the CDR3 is TGTGCCAGCAGTTACTCCGGACAGGGAGGCTATGGCTACACCTTC. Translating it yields CASSYSGQGGYGYTF.